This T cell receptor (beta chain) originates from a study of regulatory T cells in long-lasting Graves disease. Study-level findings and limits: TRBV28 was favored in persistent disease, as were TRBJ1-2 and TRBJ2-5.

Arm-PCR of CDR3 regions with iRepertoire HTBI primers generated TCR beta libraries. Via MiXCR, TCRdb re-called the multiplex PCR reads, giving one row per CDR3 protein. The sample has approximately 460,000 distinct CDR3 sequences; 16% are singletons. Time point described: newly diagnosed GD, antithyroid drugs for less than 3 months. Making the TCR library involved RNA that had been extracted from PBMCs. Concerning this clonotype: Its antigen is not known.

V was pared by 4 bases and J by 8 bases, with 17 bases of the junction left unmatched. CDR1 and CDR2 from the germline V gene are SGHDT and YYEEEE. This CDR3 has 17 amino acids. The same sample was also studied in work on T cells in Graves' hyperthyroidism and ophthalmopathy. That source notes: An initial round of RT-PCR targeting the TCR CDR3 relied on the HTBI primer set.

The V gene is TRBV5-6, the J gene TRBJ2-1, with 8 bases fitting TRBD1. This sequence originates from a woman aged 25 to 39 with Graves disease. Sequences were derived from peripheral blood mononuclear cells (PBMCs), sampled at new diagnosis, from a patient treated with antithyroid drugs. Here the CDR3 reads CASSPSLWTGIIDEQFF. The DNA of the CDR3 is TGTGCCAGCAGCCCGTCGTTATGGACAGGGATCATCGATGAGCAGTTCTTC.